The rows below give T cell receptor beta chains drawn from one sample of a study of beta chain features in type 1 diabetes. Clones were read by immunoSEQ multiplex PCR, and TCRdb kept only the in-frame ones, dropping some. The table has 300,000 to 450,000 clones, about 20% seen once. The sequencing input was naive CD4+ T cells from blood. These receptors came from a woman aged 18-35 years in good health. CDR3s leave out the opening cysteine and the closing phenylalanine or tryptophan.

CDR3 protein: ASSSSTESYEQY
J gene: TRBJ2-7
V gene: TRBV7-7

CDR3 protein: AWSVAGQATNTEAF
J gene: TRBJ1-1
V gene: TRBV30

CDR3 protein: ASSLPGGPVDTQY
J gene: TRBJ2-3
V gene: TRBV5-6

CDR3 protein: SLETAYEQY
J gene: .
V gene: TRBV29-1

CDR3 protein: ASSGGAGRREQY
J gene: TRBJ2-7
V gene: TRBV2

CDR3 protein: SALGQSTQY
J gene: TRBJ2-3
V gene: TRBV20-1

CDR3 protein: ASSLSGDSFTDTQY
J gene: TRBJ2-3
V gene: TRBV5-1

CDR3 protein: ASTAGGNTDTQY
J gene: TRBJ2-3
V gene: TRBV5-1

CDR3 protein: ASSFSGGQNYGYT
J gene: TRBJ1-2
V gene: TRBV9

CDR3 protein: ASSLVTGGGYT
J gene: TRBJ1-2
V gene: TRBV5-1

CDR3 protein: ASSQGDRGNADTQY
J gene: TRBJ2-3
V gene: TRBV7-9

CDR3 protein: ATSSRRGDSNQPQH
J gene: TRBJ1-5
V gene: TRBV15

CDR3 protein: ASSPLAGSTDTQY
J gene: TRBJ2-3
V gene: TRBV11-2

CDR3 protein: ASSSGSVIEQF
J gene: TRBJ2-1
V gene: TRBV19

CDR3 protein: ASSLAEGEKLF
J gene: TRBJ1-4
V gene: TRBV5-1

CDR3 protein: ASSLAGQGANEQF
J gene: TRBJ2-1
V gene: TRBV7-6